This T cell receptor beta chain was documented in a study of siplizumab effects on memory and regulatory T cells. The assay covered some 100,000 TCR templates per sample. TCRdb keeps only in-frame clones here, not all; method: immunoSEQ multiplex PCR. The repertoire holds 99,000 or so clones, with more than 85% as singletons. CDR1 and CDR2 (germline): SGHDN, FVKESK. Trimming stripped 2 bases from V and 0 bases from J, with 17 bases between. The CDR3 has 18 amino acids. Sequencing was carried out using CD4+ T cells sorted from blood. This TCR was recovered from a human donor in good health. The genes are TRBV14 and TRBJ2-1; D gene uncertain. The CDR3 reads CASSQPPEAETSYNEQFF. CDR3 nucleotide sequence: TGTGCCAGCAGCCAACCACCTGAGGCGGAGACCTCCTACAATGAGCAGTTCTTC.